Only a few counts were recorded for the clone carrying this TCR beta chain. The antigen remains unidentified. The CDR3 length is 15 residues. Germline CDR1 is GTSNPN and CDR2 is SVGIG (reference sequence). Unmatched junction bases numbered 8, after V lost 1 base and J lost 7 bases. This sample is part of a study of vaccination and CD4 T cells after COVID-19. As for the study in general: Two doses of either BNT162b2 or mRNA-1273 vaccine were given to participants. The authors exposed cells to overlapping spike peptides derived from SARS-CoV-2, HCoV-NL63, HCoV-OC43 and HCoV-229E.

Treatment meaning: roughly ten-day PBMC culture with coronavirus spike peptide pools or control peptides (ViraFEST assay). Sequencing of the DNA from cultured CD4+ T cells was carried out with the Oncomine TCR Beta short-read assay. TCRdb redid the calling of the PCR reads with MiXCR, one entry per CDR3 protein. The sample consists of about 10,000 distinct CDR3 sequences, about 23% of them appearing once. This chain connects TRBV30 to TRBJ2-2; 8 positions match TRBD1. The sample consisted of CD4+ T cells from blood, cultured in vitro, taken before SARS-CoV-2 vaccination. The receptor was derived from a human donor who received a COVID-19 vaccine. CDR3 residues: CAWSDRGQGSGELFF. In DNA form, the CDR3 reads TGTGCCTGGAGTGATCGAGGACAGGGAAGCGGGGAGCTGTTTTTT.